Shown below are 10 T cell receptor beta chains from a single sample sequenced in a study of blood T cell repertoires in COVID-19. Data came from immunoSEQ multiplex PCR; TCRdb stores just in-frame clones and leaves some out. The data show 220,000 or so clones, roughly nine tenths seen once. Sequences were obtained from PBMCs or T cells enriched from blood (not recorded which). The receptors here all came from a woman younger than 30 in a cohort exposed to, infected with or recovered from COVID-19 (not recorded which).

This clone was detected once. J is TRBJ1-4 and V is TRBV6-6, with a possible D match to TRBD1 (5 bases). Germline V gene lookup returns CDR1 MNHNY and CDR2 SVGAGI (reference sequence). The CDR3 totals 15 residues. V lost 6 bases, J lost 7 bases, and 18 bases lay in between. CDR3 amino acids: CASSDDLGVGEKLFF. CDR3 nucleotide sequence: TGTGCCAGCAGCGACGACCTAGGGGTGGGTGAAAAACTGTTTTTT.

The chain combines TRBV14 with TRBJ2-7, with 11 bases lining up with TRBD1. V lost 4 bases to trimming and J lost 3 bases; unmatched junction nucleotides: 8. This CDR3 is built from 16 residues. Germline-derived CDR1 and CDR2 are SGHDN and FVKESK. CDR3 sequence reads: CASSLRPGQGDYEQYF. In nucleotides, the CDR3 is TGTGCCAGCAGCCTGAGACCGGGACAGGGGGACTACGAGCAGTACTTC.

The V gene is TRBV28, the J gene TRBJ1-3; 9 nucleotides agree with TRBD1. Germline CDR1 reads MDHEN; CDR2 reads SYDVKM. The CDR3 contains 16 residues. Losses at the gene ends were 8 bases for V and 4 bases for J; bases not matched to a gene: 12. The CDR3 region is CASAPSGTGSGNTIYF. The CDR3 nucleotides read TGTGCCAGCGCTCCGTCCGGGACAGGGTCGGGAAACACCATATATTTT.

The rearrangement links TRBV7-3 to TRBJ2-2; tentative D call: TRBD1 (8 bases). V was cut by 4 bases and J by 5 bases, with 17 bases left in between. Germline CDR1 is SGHTA and CDR2 is FQGTGA. CDR3 length equals 16 residues. As DNA, the CDR3 is TGTGCCAGCAGCTACCAGGGGGCGCGGGAGACCGGGGAGCTGTTTTTT. It yields the protein CASSYQGARETGELFF.

Regarding this clone: Other DNA sequences within the sample encode an identical CDR3. DNA of the CDR3: TGCGCCAGCAGCTTGGTGGCAGGTAGCTACGAGCAGTACTTC. Translation gives CASSLVAGSYEQYF. V and J are TRBV5-1 and TRBJ2-7; no firm D call. Trimming pared 0 bases from V and 3 bases from J, leaving 10 bases between. There are 14 residues in the CDR3. The germline V gene has CDR1 SGHRS and CDR2 YFSETQ.

This chain connects TRBV6-1 to TRBJ2-7, with D unresolved. CDR1 MNHNS and CDR2 SASEGT come from the germline V gene. The germline V and J ends were trimmed by 3 bases and 0 bases, with 9 bases remaining between them. The CDR3 length is 14 residues. CDR3 nucleotide sequence: TGTGCCAGCAGTGATGTCAGCGACTCCTACGAGCAGTACTTC. Encoded protein: CASSDVSDSYEQYF.

The chain recombines TRBV7-3 with TRBJ1-1; D remains unclear. V was trimmed by 3 bases and J by 1 base, leaving 6 bases between them. From germline, CDR1 is SGHTA and CDR2 FQGTGA. The CDR3 contains 13 residues. CDR3: CASSLYGNTEAFF. In DNA, the CDR3 is TGTGCCAGCAGCTTGTACGGGAACACTGAAGCTTTCTTT. The full variable domain, in which reference TRBV7-3 and TRBJ1-1 provide the parts outside the CDR3, is GAGVSQTPSNKVTEKGKYVELRCDPISGHTALYWYRQSLGQGPEFLIYFQGTGAADDSGLPNDRFFAVRPEGSVSTLKIQRTERGDSAVYLCASSLYGNTEAFFGQGTRLTVV.

The CDR3 DNA reads TGTGCCAGCAGCTCATATCTCGGACTAGTCGGTGAGCAGTTCTTC. It specifies CASSSYLGLVGEQFF. V usage is TRBV5-5 and J usage is TRBJ2-1; 7 nucleotides line up with TRBD2. The CDR3 runs to 15 residues. Trimming removed 3 bases from V and 9 bases from J; junction bases left unmatched: 12. From germline, CDR1 is SGHKS and CDR2 YYEKEE (reference sequence).

This rearrangement joins TRBV2 to TRBJ1-2; D perhaps matches TRBD1 (6 bases). The CDR3 loop spans 14 amino acids. The V end was cut by 1 base, the J end by 2 bases, with 8 bases between. Germline CDR1 reads SNHLY; CDR2 reads FYNNEI. This CDR3 reads CASSEVTGNYGYTF. In DNA, the CDR3 is TGTGCCAGCAGTGAAGTCACAGGGAACTATGGCTACACCTTC.

This sequence joins TRBV2 and TRBJ2-1, with TRBD1 matching 7 bases. CDR1 is SNHLY, CDR2 FYNNEI, per germline. The CDR3 loop spans 14 amino acids. J gave up 8 bases and V 7 bases, and 11 bases lay outside the gene matches. CDR3 sequence (DNA): TGTGCCAGCACCCGAGAGGGTCAGGGGGATGAGCAGTTCTTC. This encodes CASTREGQGDEQFF.